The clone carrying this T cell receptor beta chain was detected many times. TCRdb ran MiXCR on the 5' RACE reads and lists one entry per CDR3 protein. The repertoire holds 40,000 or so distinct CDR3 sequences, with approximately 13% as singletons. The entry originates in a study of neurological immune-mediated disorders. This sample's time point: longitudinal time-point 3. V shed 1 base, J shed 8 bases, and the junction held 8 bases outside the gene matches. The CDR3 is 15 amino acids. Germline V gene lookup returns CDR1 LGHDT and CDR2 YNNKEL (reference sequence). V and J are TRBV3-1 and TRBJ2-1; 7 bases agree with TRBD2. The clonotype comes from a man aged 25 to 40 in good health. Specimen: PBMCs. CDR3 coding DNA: TGTGCCAGCAGCCAAGGTGGGAGGGCCGCGGATGAGCAGTTCTTC. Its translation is CASSQGGRAADEQFF.